The 11 T cell receptor beta chains in this list originate from one sample, sequenced in a study of cytomegalovirus exposure and HLA in healthy donors. Primers: 60 Vbeta forward and 13 Jbeta reverse. Method: immunoSEQ multiplex PCR; TCRdb's copy keeps in-frame clones and lacks some. Of roughly 56,000 clones listed, about 81% were seen once; the top ten hold roughly half. Material for sequencing was PBMCs. These receptor sequences come from a man aged 50 to 59 in good health and CMV-seropositive.

This chain links TRBV5-1 with TRBJ2-3; D is perhaps TRBD1 (5 bases). Germline lookup yields CDR1 SGHRS and CDR2 YFSETQ. Trimming pared 4 bases from V and 3 bases from J, leaving 15 bases between. The CDR3 runs to 15 residues. The CDR3 DNA reads as TGCGCCAGCAGCCTTCGTCAGGGAAATACAGATACGCAGTATTTT. Its protein is CASSLRQGNTDTQYF.

This clone has only a few counts. This chain connects TRBV5-1 to TRBJ1-2, with a possible D match to TRBD1 (5 bases). Looked up from germline, CDR1 is SGHRS and CDR2 is YFSETQ. V lost 1 base and J 3 bases, leaving 10 bases between the germline ends. CDR3 size: 14 residues. Here the CDR3 DNA reads TGCGCCAGCAGCTTGACCCCGGGGGACTATGGCTACACCTTC. Encoded protein: CASSLTPGDYGYTF.

The V and J genes are TRBV11-2 and TRBJ2-3, with 11 positions matching TRBD2. V lost 7 bases, J lost 2 bases, and 17 bases stayed unmatched. This CDR3 is built from 19 residues. CDR1 is SGHAT, CDR2 FQNNGV, per germline. This CDR3 is CASTHLGLAGVTYTDTQYF. Written as DNA, the CDR3 is TGTGCCAGCACCCACCTCGGACTAGCGGGCGTAACGTACACAGATACGCAGTATTTT.

The CDR3 region is CASSLFGGRTDTQYF. CDR3 bases: TGTGCCAGCAGCTTATTTGGGGGCCGTACAGATACGCAGTATTTT. This chain links TRBV7-9 with TRBJ2-3, with a tentative D call TRBD1 (6 bases). Trimming took 2 bases from V and 3 from J, leaving 12 bases between them. Germline CDR1 and CDR2: SEHNR and FQNEAQ (reference sequence). CDR3 size: 15 residues.

The chain recombines TRBV2 with TRBJ1-1; a possible D gene is TRBD1 (5 bases). Trimming cost V 4 bases and J 9 bases, with 21 bases left between them. Germline V gene lookup returns CDR1 SNHLY and CDR2 FYNNEI. The CDR3 runs to 15 residues. CDR3 DNA sequence: TGTGCCAGCAGTGGGGGAACCGGGACTCTTACAAAAGCTTTCTTT. This translates into CASSGGTGTLTKAFF.

The genes are TRBV7-3 and TRBJ2-3, with D maybe TRBD1 (6 bases). The germline V and J ends were trimmed by 4 bases and 5 bases, with 13 bases remaining between them. The CDR3 consists of 14 residues. Germline CDR1 SGHTA, CDR2 FQGTGA. CDR3 amino acids: CASSSRGSLDTQYF. The DNA of the CDR3 is TGTGCCAGCAGCTCTAGGGGGTCCTTAGATACGCAGTATTTT.

The rearrangement uses TRBV7-9 and TRBJ1-1; no firm D call. The germline gives CDR1 SEHNR, CDR2 FQNEAQ (reference sequence). V shed 4 bases and J shed 5 bases, with 17 bases lying between them. This CDR3 spans 15 amino acids. CDR3 in amino acids: CASSSYGRGGTEAFF. CDR3 nucleotide sequence: TGTGCCAGCAGCTCATACGGCCGCGGTGGGACTGAAGCTTTCTTT. Full variable domain (outside the CDR3, taken from reference TRBV7-9 and TRBJ1-1): DTGVSQNPRHKITKRGQNVTFRCDPISEHNRLYWYRQTLGQGPEFLTYFQNEAQLEKSRLLSDRFSAERPKGSFSTLEIQRTEQGDSAMYLCASSSYGRGGTEAFFGQGTRLTVV.

This chain connects TRBV30 to TRBJ1-5; D call uncertain. This CDR3 has 15 amino acids. Deletions cut 6 bases from V and 2 bases from J, with 17 bases between. Germline CDR1 GTSNPN, CDR2 SVGIG (reference sequence). CDR3 sequence reads: CACTKGVSGNQPQHF. For the CDR3, the DNA is TGTGCCTGTACGAAGGGAGTATCGGGCAATCAGCCCCAGCATTTT.

The genes are TRBV10-1 and TRBJ2-3; D possibly corresponds to TRBD2 (5 bases). CDR3 length equals 13 residues. Trimming removed 10 bases from V and 1 base from J, with 12 bases in between. Per germline, CDR1 WNHNN and CDR2 SYGVQD (reference sequence). The CDR3: CATRKEGTDTQYF. The CDR3, as DNA: TGCGCCACCCGTAAGGAGGGCACAGATACGCAGTATTTT.

A remark on this clone: The sample carries other DNA sequences with the same CDR3. The chain combines TRBV29-1 with TRBJ2-7; the match to TRBD1 covers 9 bases. CDR1 is SQVTM and CDR2 is ANQGSEA in the germline V gene. This CDR3 is 15 amino acids long. V dropped 5 bases and J dropped 2; count of bases not matched to a gene: 10. The CDR3 sequence: CSVYTDRGGPYEQYF. CDR3 coding DNA: TGCAGCGTTTACACCGACAGGGGGGGCCCCTACGAGCAGTACTTC.

This clone occurred a few times. This chain connects TRBV2 to TRBJ2-7; TRBD1 matches 8 bases. The germline V gene encodes CDR1 SNHLY and CDR2 FYNNEI. This CDR3 contains 15 residues. The trim removed 6 bases at V and 5 bases at J, leaving 12 bases unmatched. The CDR3 coding sequence is TGTGCCAGCAGAATAACCGGACAGGGACAGGACGAGCAGTACTTC. Residues: CASRITGQGQDEQYF.